The rows below give T cell receptor beta chains drawn from one sample of a study of CD8 T cells in ankylosing spondylitis. TCRdb used MiXCR to reprocess the 5' RACE reads, holding one entry per CDR3 protein. The table shows about 390,000 distinct CDR3 sequences, with about a fifth occurring only once. The sample taken for sequencing was blood, either unsorted or a sorted T cell fraction (not recorded which). The source of these receptors is a male donor with ankylosing spondylitis. Both conserved end residues are part of each CDR3. A D gene is named only where the DNA matches it firmly. Some rows mark clone size as missing; the rest say once, few, many or name a class of expanded clone.

V gene	D gene	J gene	clone size	CDR3 protein	CDR3 DNA
TRBV20-1	TRBD2	TRBJ2-2	-	CSARRLAGLNTGELFF	TGCAGTGCTAGGCGACTAGCGGGGTTGAACACCGGGGAGCTGTTTTTT
TRBV20-1	-	TRBJ2-5	-	CSVGGVGGETQYF	TGCAGTGTGGGGGGTGTAGGCGGAGAGACCCAGTACTTC
TRBV3-1	-	TRBJ2-1	-	CATRLVGGNEQFF	TGTGCTACCCGGCTAGTTGGAGGGAATGAGCAGTTCTTC
TRBV29-1	-	TRBJ2-3	-	CSVVVVAGTDTQYF	TGCAGCGTTGTTGTGGTAGCGGGCACAGATACGCAGTATTTT
TRBV27	TRBD1	TRBJ2-7	few	CASRTGPYEQYF	TGTGCCAGCAGGACAGGGCCCTACGAGCAGTACTTC
TRBV29-1	-	TRBJ2-6	-	CSVEGNSNVLTF	TGCAGCGTCGAGGGGAATTCCAACGTCCTGACTTTC
TRBV28	-	TRBJ1-2	-	CAVHRDVVYGYTF	TGTGCCGTCCACAGGGATGTAGTCTATGGCTACACCTTC
TRBV5-5	TRBD2	TRBJ2-2	-	CASSLGPTSGSGELFF	TGTGCCAGCAGCTTGGGCCCCACTAGCGGGAGCGGGGAGCTGTTTTTT
TRBV16	TRBD1	TRBJ1-5	-	CASSPLQGTIGQPQHF	TGTGCCAGCAGCCCCCTACAGGGGACGATCGGTCAGCCCCAGCATTTT
TRBV20-1	-	TRBJ2-5	-	CSARVATQETQYF	TGCAGTGCTAGAGTGGCTACCCAAGAGACCCAGTACTTC
TRBV11-2	TRBD1	TRBJ2-2	few	CASSLRVPTGTGGNTGELFF	TGTGCCAGCAGCTTACGAGTACCTACCGGGACAGGGGGGAACACCGGGGAGCTGTTTTTT
TRBV3-1	-	TRBJ1-1	-	CASSQLTPNTEAFF	TGTGCCAGCAGCCAGCTGACACCGAACACTGAAGCTTTCTTT
TRBV27	-	TRBJ1-1	-	CASSRDGFSGTEAFF	TGTGCCAGCAGTAGAGACGGGTTTTCGGGCACTGAAGCTTTCTTT
TRBV15	TRBD2	TRBJ2-7	-	CATSRDLAGLIEQYF	TGTGCCACCAGCAGAGATCTAGCGGGGTTGATCGAGCAGTACTTC
TRBV3-1	-	TRBJ2-7	-	CASSQTIVLGSEQYF	TGTGCCAGCAGCCAGACGATTGTTCTAGGTTCTGAGCAGTACTTC
TRBV19	-	TRBJ2-1	-	CASSSGGAYNEQFF	TGTGCCAGTAGTAGCGGAGGGGCCTACAATGAGCAGTTCTTC
TRBV5-1	-	TRBJ2-2	few	CASSLQYGDPGELFF	TGCGCCAGCAGCTTACAGTACGGGGATCCCGGGGAGCTGTTTTTT
TRBV12-3/TRBV12-4	-	TRBJ1-4	-	CASSLARLDEKLFF	TGTGCCAGCAGTTTGGCCAGGTTGGATGAAAAACTGTTTTTT
TRBV20-1	TRBD2	TRBJ2-1	few	CSARETGLAGGFFF	TGCAGTGCTAGAGAAACGGGACTAGCGGGAGGCTTTTTCTTC
TRBV11-2	-	TRBJ1-6	-	CASSFGWEKTYNSPLHF	TGTGCCAGCAGCTTTGGGTGGGAGAAAACCTATAATTCACCCCTCCACTTT
TRBV6-4	-	TRBJ2-2	many	CASSPDRNTGELFF	TGTGCCAGCAGTCCGGACAGGAACACCGGGGAGCTGTTTTTT
TRBV9	-	TRBJ2-2	-	CASSVVISSNTGELFF	TGTGCCAGCAGCGTAGTCATTAGCTCGAACACCGGGGAGCTGTTTTTT
TRBV25-1	-	TRBJ2-5	-	CASSGSGETQYF	TGTGCCAGCAGTGGTAGTGGAGAGACCCAGTACTTC
TRBV14	-	TRBJ2-1	few	CASSHVSANEQFF	TGTGCCAGCAGCCACGTTAGCGCCAATGAGCAGTTCTTC
TRBV6-2/TRBV6-3	-	TRBJ2-7	few	CASSPISGVTTSYEQYF	TGTGCCAGCAGCCCCATCTCAGGGGTCACCACCTCCTACGAGCAGTACTTC
TRBV6-2/TRBV6-3	TRBD1	TRBJ2-1	-	CASSLRDRVVNEQFF	TGTGCCAGCAGCCTCCGGGACAGGGTGGTCAATGAGCAGTTCTTC
TRBV15	-	TRBJ2-3	-	CATSRPGGGTDTQYF	TGTGCCACCAGCAGACCCGGCGGGGGCACAGATACGCAGTATTTT
TRBV20-1	TRBD1	TRBJ2-1	few	CSARDPTGGYGGVSYNEQFF	TGCAGTGCTAGAGACCCGACAGGGGGCTATGGCGGTGTGTCCTACAATGAGCAGTTCTTC
TRBV5-1	TRBD1	TRBJ1-1	few	CASSNRQGRDTEAFF	TGCGCCAGCAGCAATCGACAGGGGCGGGATACTGAAGCTTTCTTT
TRBV20-1	TRBD2	TRBJ2-7	few	CSARGTSGNYEQYF	TGCAGTGCCCGTGGGACTAGCGGAAACTACGAGCAGTACTTC
TRBV3-1	TRBD2	TRBJ2-7	few	CASSQAGGLAGGSYEQYF	TGTGCCAGCAGCCAAGCGGGGGGGTTAGCGGGAGGATCCTACGAGCAGTACTTC
TRBV12-3/TRBV12-4	-	TRBJ2-2	-	CASSRQASNTGELFF	TGTGCCAGCAGTCGACAGGCCTCGAACACCGGGGAGCTGTTTTTT
TRBV20-1	-	TRBJ2-7	few	CSARTEDMGRYEQYF	TGCAGTGCCCGAACAGAGGACATGGGGAGGTACGAGCAGTACTTC
TRBV5-1	-	TRBJ1-5	-	CASSLVPQGGQHF	TGCGCCAGCAGCTTGGTGCCCCAGGGCGGGCAGCATTTT
TRBV12-3/TRBV12-4	-	TRBJ2-3	few	CASSLGAAPTDTQYF	TGTGCCAGCAGTTTGGGTGCAGCCCCCACAGATACGCAGTATTTT
TRBV28	TRBD1	TRBJ2-1	-	CASTPSRGRNEQFF	TGTGCCAGCACCCCGTCCAGGGGGCGGAATGAGCAGTTCTTC
TRBV6-1	-	TRBJ1-3	few	CASSTPFRGSGNTIYF	TGTGCCAGCAGTACGCCTTTCCGGGGTTCCGGAAACACCATATATTTT
TRBV20-1	-	TRBJ2-1	-	CSVVAEADNEQFF	TGCAGTGTGGTAGCGGAAGCCGACAATGAGCAGTTCTTC
TRBV6-1	TRBD2	TRBJ2-1	-	CASRSSGRSDEQFF	TGTGCCAGCAGGTCTAGCGGGAGGTCTGATGAGCAGTTCTTC
TRBV2	-	TRBJ1-2	few	CASSGGPSGYTF	TGTGCCAGCAGTGGCGGGCCCAGTGGCTACACCTTC
TRBV30	-	TRBJ2-5	-	CAWSQDYQETQYF	TGTGCCTGGAGTCAGGACTACCAAGAGACCCAGTACTTC
TRBV20-1	-	TRBJ2-3	-	CSAQTSTDTQYF	TGCAGTGCCCAGACTAGCACAGATACGCAGTATTTT
TRBV10-3	-	TRBJ2-7	few	CAISERDKGRYEQYF	TGTGCCATCAGTGAAAGAGACAAAGGTCGGTACGAGCAGTACTTC
TRBV29-1	-	TRBJ1-2	few	CSEGQPEDGYTF	TGCAGCGAAGGACAGCCGGAAGATGGCTACACCTTC
TRBV9	-	TRBJ2-7	-	CASSVGVTEFDEQYF	TGTGCCAGCAGCGTAGGGGTGACAGAATTCGACGAGCAGTACTTC
TRBV6-6	-	TRBJ1-2	few	CATRVGYGYTF	TGTGCCACCCGTGTTGGCTATGGCTACACCTTC
TRBV5-1	-	TRBJ2-2	few	CASSLEPRAGELFF	TGCGCCAGCAGCTTGGAACCTCGAGCCGGGGAGCTGTTTTTT
TRBV11-2	TRBD2	TRBJ2-1	few	CASSSKTSGLYNEQFF	TGTGCCAGCAGCTCTAAAACTAGCGGGCTCTACAATGAGCAGTTCTTC
TRBV7-9	TRBD1	TRBJ2-7	once	CASSGRQGPYEQYF	TGTGCCAGCAGCGGCAGACAGGGACCCTACGAGCAGTACTTC
TRBV7-2	TRBD2	TRBJ2-7	few	CASSGAGRYEQYF	TGTGCCAGCAGCGGCGCCGGGAGGTACGAGCAGTACTTC